This passage covers 16 T cell receptor beta chains from one sample sequenced in a study of CD8+ T cells in alopecia areata. Reverse transcribed after extraction, RNA yielded cDNA as the sequencing template. TCRdb's table, derived via immunoSEQ multiplex PCR, lists solely in-frame clones and lacks some. The table includes 150,000 to 200,000 clones, 65% to 75% detected once. Specimen: CD8+ T cells sorted from blood, collected at week 0. The receptors shown here come from a human donor with alopecia areata.

V usage is TRBV9 and J usage is TRBJ1-6, with a tentative D call TRBD1 (5 bases). Trimming left V 4 bases short and J 3 bases short, with 14 bases between. This CDR3 is 16 amino acids long. Germline CDR1 SGDLS, CDR2 YYNGEE. CDR3: CASSTQLGHYNSPLHF. The CDR3 bases are TGTGCCAGCAGCACACAATTGGGGCACTATAATTCACCCCTCCACTTT.

This clone came up once. This chain connects TRBV29-1 to TRBJ1-5, with D possibly being TRBD1 (6 bases). The CDR3 runs 14 residues. Germline V gene lookup returns CDR1 SQVTM and CDR2 ANQGSEA. Trimming cost V 6 bases and J 3 bases, with 15 bases left between them. DNA for the CDR3: TGCAGCGTGTCGAGGGGGGGGACCAATCAGCCCCAGCATTTT. Translation: CSVSRGGTNQPQHF.

The chain employs TRBV15 and TRBJ2-7; 8 nucleotides agree with TRBD1. The germline gives CDR1 LNHNV, CDR2 YYDKDF (reference sequence). V was pared by 1 base and J by 4 bases, with 9 bases of the junction left unmatched. The CDR3 is 16 residues long. In DNA, the CDR3 is TGTGCCACCAGCAGAGGCACAGGGGGAGAAGTTTACGAGCAGTACTTC. It translates to CATSRGTGGEVYEQYF.

This clone turned up a few times. The chain recombines TRBV2 with TRBJ1-1, with D hard to call. Trimming shortened V by 1 base and J by 9 bases, and 3 bases separated the two germline ends. There are 10 residues in the CDR3. Germline V gene data show CDR1 as SNHLY and CDR2 as FYNNEI. CDR3 region: CASSEGKAFF. The CDR3 DNA reads TGTGCCAGCAGTGAAGGAAAAGCTTTCTTT.

This chain connects TRBV13 to TRBJ2-7; tentative D call: TRBD1 (6 bases). The CDR3 is made up of 14 amino acids. Germline lookup yields CDR1 PRHDT and CDR2 FYEKMQ (reference sequence). V shed 5 bases and J shed 2 bases, with 13 bases lying between them. This CDR3 is CASSHLRQAYEQYF. The CDR3, as DNA: TGTGCCAGCAGCCACCTACGACAGGCCTACGAGCAGTACTTC.

The chain combines TRBV10-3 with TRBJ2-2, with 9 bases identical to TRBD1. The V gene end was trimmed by 10 bases and the J gene end by 7 bases; junction bases not matched to a gene: 13. The CDR3 loop spans 15 amino acids. The germline gives CDR1 ENHRY, CDR2 SYGVKD. In DNA, the CDR3 is TGTGCCACCGAGAATGGGGACAGGGCGTTCGGGGAGCTGTTTTTT. Its translation is CATENGDRAFGELFF.

This clone was seen at least ten times. The chain carries TRBV6-5 and TRBJ2-7; either TRBD1 or TRBD2 may fit D (5 bases each). V was pared by 4 bases and J by 3 bases, with 19 bases between. The germline V gene encodes CDR1 MNHEY and CDR2 SVGAGI. This CDR3 has 16 amino acids. The CDR3 sequence: CASSLGHRDPLYEQYF. The CDR3 DNA is TGTGCCAGCAGTTTAGGACACCGGGACCCCCTCTACGAGCAGTACTTC.

The chain joins TRBV29-1 to TRBJ1-5, with a weak D call TRBD1 (5 bases). This CDR3 comprises 14 residues. V lost 4 bases and J lost 1, with 11 bases in between. CDR1 is SQVTM and CDR2 is ANQGSEA in the germline V gene. This CDR3 reads CSVAIGDSNQPQHF. In nucleotides, the CDR3 is TGCAGCGTTGCTATAGGGGACAGCAATCAGCCCCAGCATTTT. Complete variable domain (other parts from reference TRBV29-1 and TRBJ1-5): SAVISQKPSRDICQRGTSLTIQCQVDSQVTMMFWYRQQPGQSLTLIATANQGSEATYESGFVIDKFPISRPNLTFSTLTVSNMSPEDSSIYLCSVAIGDSNQPQHFGDGTRLSIL.

This clone was seen only once. The chain joins TRBV27 to TRBJ1-2, with D tentatively TRBD1 (6 bases). Trimming stripped 4 bases from V and 7 bases from J, with 13 bases between. Germline V gives CDR1 MNHEY, CDR2 SMNVEV (reference sequence). This CDR3 is 13 amino acids long. CDR3 protein: CASSSTGSRGYTF. CDR3 DNA: TGTGCCAGCAGTTCCACAGGGAGCCGTGGCTACACCTTC.

The rearrangement joins TRBV11-2 to TRBJ2-7; D perhaps matches TRBD2 (5 bases). The CDR3 consists of 11 residues. V lost 1 base to trimming and J lost 12 bases, with 10 bases between them. Germline assignment: CDR1 SGHAT and CDR2 FQNNGV. The CDR3 here is CASSLGQGLYF. The CDR3 nucleotides read TGTGCCAGCAGCTTAGGTCAAGGACTGTACTTC.

The rearrangement joins TRBV7-9 to TRBJ2-1, with D hard to call. The CDR3 has 12 residues. The germline V and J ends were trimmed by 0 bases and 8 bases, with 5 bases remaining between them. The germline V gene encodes CDR1 SEHNR and CDR2 FQNEAQ (reference sequence). In nucleotides, the CDR3 is TGTGCCAGCAGCTTAGCGGTGGATGAGCAGTTCTTC. Its protein product is CASSLAVDEQFF.

The table lists this clone with a few counts. The V and J genes are TRBV7-2 and TRBJ1-2; D possibly corresponds to TRBD1 (5 bases). Per the germline V gene, CDR1 is SGHTA and CDR2 is FQGNSA. The CDR3 is 12 amino acids. With 3 bases removed from V and 7 bases from J, the gap between germline ends came to 9 bases. CDR3 amino acids: CASSFTGLGYTF. The CDR3 nucleotides are TGTGCCAGCAGCTTCACAGGACTTGGCTACACCTTC.

V and J are TRBV5-1 and TRBJ1-5, with D uncertain. There are 12 residues in the CDR3. Germline V lookup: CDR1 SGHRS, CDR2 YFSETQ. Trimming stripped 5 bases from V and 8 bases from J, with 11 bases between. For the CDR3, the DNA is TGCGCCAGCAGTCCCGATGGGGAGCCCCAGCATTTT. This encodes CASSPDGEPQHF.

Worth noting for this clone: The identical CDR3 is also encoded by other nucleotide sequences in the sample. The V and J genes are TRBV5-1 and TRBJ1-1, with 8 bases aligning to TRBD1. CDR1 is SGHRS, CDR2 YFSETQ, per germline. Trimming took 0 bases from V and 3 from J; bases not matched to a gene: 1. The CDR3 consists of 14 residues. The CDR3 DNA follows: TGCGCCAGCAGCTTGGACAGGGGGGACACTGAAGCTTTCTTT. As protein: CASSLDRGDTEAFF.

The gene calls are TRBV30 and TRBJ2-3, with a tentative D call TRBD2 (5 bases). This CDR3 is built from 15 residues. The V end was cut by 5 bases, the J end by 2 bases, with 17 bases between. From germline, CDR1 is GTSNPN and CDR2 SVGIG (reference sequence). CDR3 in amino acids: CAWGSGAAHTDTQYF. Written as DNA, the CDR3 is TGTGCCTGGGGGAGTGGAGCGGCCCACACAGATACGCAGTATTTT.

This chain joins TRBV7-9 and TRBJ1-4; TRBD1 is a possible D gene (5 bases). Germline loops: CDR1 SEHNR, CDR2 FQNEAQ (reference sequence). V was pared by 11 bases and J by 8 bases, with 21 bases between. The CDR3 contains 14 residues. CDR3 residues: CAFTDPIQEEKLFF. For the CDR3, the DNA is TGTGCCTTTACTGACCCTATACAGGAGGAAAAACTGTTTTTT.